This T cell receptor beta chain was observed in a study of identical twins. TCRdb itself ran the 5' RACE reads through MiXCR, one entry per CDR3 protein. Of about 660,000 distinct CDR3 sequences in the sample, about 9.4% were seen once. Deletions cut 1 base from V and 10 bases from J, with 8 bases between. The CDR3 runs to 12 residues. Germline CDR1 reads SGHAT; CDR2 reads FQNNGV. The same data also contributed to another study, on yellow fever vaccine responses in identical twins.

The gene calls are TRBV11-2 and TRBJ2-1; D is unclear. This sequence was found in a woman under 30 in good health. Source material: PBMCs. The CDR3 nucleotides are TGTGCCAGCAGCTTAGGACACGCAGAGCAGTTCTTC. Translation gives CASSLGHAEQFF.